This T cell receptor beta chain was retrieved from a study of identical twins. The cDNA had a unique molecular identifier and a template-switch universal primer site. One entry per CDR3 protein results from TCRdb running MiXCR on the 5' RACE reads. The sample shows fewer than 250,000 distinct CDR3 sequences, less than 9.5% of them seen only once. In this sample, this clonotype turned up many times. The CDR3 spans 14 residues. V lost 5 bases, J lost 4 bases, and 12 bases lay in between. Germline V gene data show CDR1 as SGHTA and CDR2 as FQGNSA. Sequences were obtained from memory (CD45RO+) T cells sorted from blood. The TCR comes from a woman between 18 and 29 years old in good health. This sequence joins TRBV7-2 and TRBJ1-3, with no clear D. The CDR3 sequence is CASSLGSAGNTIYF. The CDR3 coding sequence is TGTGCCAGCAGCCTGGGGTCCGCAGGAAACACCATATATTTT.